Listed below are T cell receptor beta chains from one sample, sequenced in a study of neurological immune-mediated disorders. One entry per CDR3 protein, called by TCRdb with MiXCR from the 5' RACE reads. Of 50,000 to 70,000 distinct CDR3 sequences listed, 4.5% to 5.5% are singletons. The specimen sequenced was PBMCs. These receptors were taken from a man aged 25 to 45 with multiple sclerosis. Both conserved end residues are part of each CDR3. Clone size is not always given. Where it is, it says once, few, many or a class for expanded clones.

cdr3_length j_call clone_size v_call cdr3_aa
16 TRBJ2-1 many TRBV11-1 CASSLAPLPPYNEQFF
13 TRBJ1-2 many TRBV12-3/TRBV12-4 CASRNRPGDGYTF
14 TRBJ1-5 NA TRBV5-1 CASSPGQGNQPQHF
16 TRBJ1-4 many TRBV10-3 CAISFAFRPGDEKLFF
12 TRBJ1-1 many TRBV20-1 CRANRDHTEAFF
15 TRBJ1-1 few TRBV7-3 CASSLARGTNTEAFF
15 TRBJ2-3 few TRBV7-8 CASSLLARLADTQYF
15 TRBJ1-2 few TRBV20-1 CSASARDGSTYGYTF
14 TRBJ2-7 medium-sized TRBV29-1 CSVETGTTSYEQYF
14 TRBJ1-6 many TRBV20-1 CSARDRGRNSPLHF
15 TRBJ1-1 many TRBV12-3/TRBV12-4 CASSLRVVENTEAFF
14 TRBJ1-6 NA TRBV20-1 CSARDQGAGSPLHF
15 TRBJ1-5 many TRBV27 CASSRGQGWNQPQHF
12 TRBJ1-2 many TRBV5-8 CASSLMTDGYTF
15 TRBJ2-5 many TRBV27 CASSLSPRGVGTQYF
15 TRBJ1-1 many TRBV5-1 CASSPGTGVNTEAFF
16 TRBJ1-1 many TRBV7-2 CASSLLGTTYNTEAFF
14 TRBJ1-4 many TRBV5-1 CASSLDRQNEKLFF
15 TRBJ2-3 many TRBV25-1 CASSEYRGLGDTQYF
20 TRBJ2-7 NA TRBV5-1 CASSPVSTRGGRRFSYEQYF